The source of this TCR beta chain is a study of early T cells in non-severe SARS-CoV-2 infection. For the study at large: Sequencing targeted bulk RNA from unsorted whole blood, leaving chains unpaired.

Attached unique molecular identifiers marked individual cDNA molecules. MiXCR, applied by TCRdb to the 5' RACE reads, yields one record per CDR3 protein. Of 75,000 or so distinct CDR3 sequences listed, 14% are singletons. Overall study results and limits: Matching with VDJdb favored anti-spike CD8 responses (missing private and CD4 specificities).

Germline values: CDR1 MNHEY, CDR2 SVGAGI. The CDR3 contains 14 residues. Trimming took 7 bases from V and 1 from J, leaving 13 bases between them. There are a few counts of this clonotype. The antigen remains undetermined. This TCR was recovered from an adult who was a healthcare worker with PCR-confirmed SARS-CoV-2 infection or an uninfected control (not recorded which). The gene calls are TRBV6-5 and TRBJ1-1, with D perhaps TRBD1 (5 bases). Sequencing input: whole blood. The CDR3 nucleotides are TGTGCCAGCACTCCCCTTGGGACGAACACTGAAGCTTTCTTT. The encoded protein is CASTPLGTNTEAFF.